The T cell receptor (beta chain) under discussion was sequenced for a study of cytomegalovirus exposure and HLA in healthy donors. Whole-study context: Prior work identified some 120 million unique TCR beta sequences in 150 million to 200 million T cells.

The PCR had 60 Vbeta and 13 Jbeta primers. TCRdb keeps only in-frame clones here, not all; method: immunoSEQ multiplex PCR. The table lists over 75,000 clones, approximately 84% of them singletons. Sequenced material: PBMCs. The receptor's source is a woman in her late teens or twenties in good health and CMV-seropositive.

The chain's CDR3 is CASSFGTGFFQPQHF. CDR3 nucleotide sequence: TGTGCCAGCAGCTTCGGGACAGGGTTTTTTCAGCCCCAGCATTTT. The gene calls are TRBV5-8 and TRBJ1-5, with TRBD1 matching 9 bases. CDR3 length: 15 amino acids. V dropped 2 bases and J dropped 6; count of bases not matched to a gene: 6. Germline-derived CDR1 and CDR2 are SGHTS and YDEGEE.